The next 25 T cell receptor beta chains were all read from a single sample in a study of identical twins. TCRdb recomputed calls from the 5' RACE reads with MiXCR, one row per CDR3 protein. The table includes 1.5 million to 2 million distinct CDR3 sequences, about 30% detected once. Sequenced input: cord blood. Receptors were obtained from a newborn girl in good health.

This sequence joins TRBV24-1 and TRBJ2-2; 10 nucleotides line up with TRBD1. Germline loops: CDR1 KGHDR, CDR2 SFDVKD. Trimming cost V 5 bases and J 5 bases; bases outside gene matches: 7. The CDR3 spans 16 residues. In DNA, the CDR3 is TGTGCCACCAGTGCCCCGGGACAGGGGCGGACCGGGGAGCTGTTTTTT. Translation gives CATSAPGQGRTGELFF.

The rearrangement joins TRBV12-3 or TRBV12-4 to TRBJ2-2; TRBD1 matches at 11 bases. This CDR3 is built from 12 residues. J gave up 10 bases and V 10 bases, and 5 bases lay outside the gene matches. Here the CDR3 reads CATGQGVSELFF. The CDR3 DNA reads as TGTGCCACGGGACAGGGGGTCTCGGAGCTGTTTTTT.

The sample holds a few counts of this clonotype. The CDR3 DNA follows: TGTGCCACCAGCAGGCGAGCGGGGTCTGAGCAGTTCTTC. It specifies CATSRRAGSEQFF. The chain recombines TRBV15 with TRBJ2-1; TRBD2 agrees at 7 bases. CDR1 LNHNV and CDR2 YYDKDF come from the germline V gene (reference sequence). The CDR3 runs to 13 residues. The V and J ends lost 3 bases and 9 bases, in that order; junction bases with no gene match: 5.

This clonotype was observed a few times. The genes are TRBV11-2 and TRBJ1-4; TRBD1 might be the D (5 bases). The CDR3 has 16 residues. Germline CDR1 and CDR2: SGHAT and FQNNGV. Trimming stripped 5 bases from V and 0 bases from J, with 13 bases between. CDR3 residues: CASSAGLTTTNEKLFF. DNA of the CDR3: TGTGCCAGCAGCGCGGGACTTACTACAACTAATGAAAAACTGTTTTTT. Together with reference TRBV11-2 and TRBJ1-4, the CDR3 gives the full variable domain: EAGVAQSPRYKIIEKRQSVAFWCNPISGHATLYWYQQILGQGPKLLIQFQNNGVVDDSQLPKDRFSAERLKGVDSTLKIQPAKLEDSAVYLCASSAGLTTTNEKLFFGSGTQLSVL.

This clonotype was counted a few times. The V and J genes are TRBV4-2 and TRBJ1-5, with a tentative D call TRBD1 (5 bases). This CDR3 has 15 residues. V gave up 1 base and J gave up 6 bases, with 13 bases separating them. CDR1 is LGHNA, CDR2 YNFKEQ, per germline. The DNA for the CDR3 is TGTGCCAGCAGCCAAGCCATTCAGGGTCGTCAGCCCCAGCATTTT. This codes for CASSQAIQGRQPQHF.

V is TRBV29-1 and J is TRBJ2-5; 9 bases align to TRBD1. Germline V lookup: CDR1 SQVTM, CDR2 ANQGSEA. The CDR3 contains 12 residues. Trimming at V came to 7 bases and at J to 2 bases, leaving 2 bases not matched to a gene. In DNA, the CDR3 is TGCAGCGCTGGGACAGGGCAAGAGACCCAGTACTTC. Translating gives CSAGTGQETQYF. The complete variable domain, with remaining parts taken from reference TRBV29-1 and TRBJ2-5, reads SAVISQKPSRDICQRGTSLTIQCQVDSQVTMMFWYRQQPGQSLTLIATANQGSEATYESGFVIDKFPISRPNLTFSTLTVSNMSPEDSSIYLCSAGTGQETQYFGPGTRLLVL.

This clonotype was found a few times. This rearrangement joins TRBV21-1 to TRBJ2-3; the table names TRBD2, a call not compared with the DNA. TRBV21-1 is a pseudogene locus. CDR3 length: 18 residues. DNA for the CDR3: TGTGCCAGCAACAAATGGGGGACTAGCGGGAGGATTACAGATACGCAGTATTTT. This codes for CASNKWGTSGRITDTQYF.

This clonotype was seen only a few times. CDR3 loop: CASSLDGLYHNYGYTF. The CDR3 DNA follows: TGTGCCAGCAGCTTAGATGGCCTCTACCACAACTATGGCTACACCTTC. The chain links TRBV7-9 to TRBJ1-2; D not certain. V was clipped by 1 base and J by 2 bases, with 14 bases between them. The CDR3 extends over 16 amino acids. The germline V gene has CDR1 SEHNR and CDR2 FQNEAQ (reference sequence).

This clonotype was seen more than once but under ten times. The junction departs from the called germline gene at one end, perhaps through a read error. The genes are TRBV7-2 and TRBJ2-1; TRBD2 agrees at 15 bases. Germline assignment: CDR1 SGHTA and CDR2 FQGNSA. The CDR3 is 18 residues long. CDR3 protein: CSSSSGLAGGPTYNEQFF. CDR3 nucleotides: TGTTCCAGCAGCTCCGGACTAGCGGGAGGGCCAACCTACAATGAGCAGTTCTTC.

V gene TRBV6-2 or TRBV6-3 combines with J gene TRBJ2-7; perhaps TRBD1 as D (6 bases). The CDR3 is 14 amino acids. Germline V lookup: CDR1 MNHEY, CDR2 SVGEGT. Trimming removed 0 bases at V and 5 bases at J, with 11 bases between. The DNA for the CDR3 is TGTGCCAGCAGTTACTCAGACAGGTTCCACGAGCAGTACTTC. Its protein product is CASSYSDRFHEQYF.

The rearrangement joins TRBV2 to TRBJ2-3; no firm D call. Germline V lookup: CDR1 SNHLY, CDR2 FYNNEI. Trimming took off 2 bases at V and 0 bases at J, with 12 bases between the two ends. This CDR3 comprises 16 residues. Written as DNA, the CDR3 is TGTGCCAGCAGTGAATGGTCAGAGCCTAGCACAGATACGCAGTATTTT. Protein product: CASSEWSEPSTDTQYF.

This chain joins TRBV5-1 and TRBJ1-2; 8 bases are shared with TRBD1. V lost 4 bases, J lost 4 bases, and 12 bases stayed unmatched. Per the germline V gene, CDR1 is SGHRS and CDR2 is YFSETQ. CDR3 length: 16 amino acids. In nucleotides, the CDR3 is TGCGCCAGCAGCGTCGACAGGGGCCCCGTTTTCTATGGCTACACCTTC. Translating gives CASSVDRGPVFYGYTF.

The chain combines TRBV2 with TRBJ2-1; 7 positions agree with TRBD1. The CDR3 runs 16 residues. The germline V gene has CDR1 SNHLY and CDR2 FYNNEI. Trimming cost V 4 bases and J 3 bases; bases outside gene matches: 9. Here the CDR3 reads CASSGQQTGFYNEQFF. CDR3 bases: TGTGCCAGCAGTGGACAGCAGACAGGGTTCTACAATGAGCAGTTCTTC.

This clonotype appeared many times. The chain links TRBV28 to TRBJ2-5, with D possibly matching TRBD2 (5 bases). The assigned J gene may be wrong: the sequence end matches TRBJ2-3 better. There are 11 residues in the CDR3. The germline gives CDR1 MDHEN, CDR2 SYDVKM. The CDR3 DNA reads TGTGCCAGCAGTTTGAGGGTTACGCAGTATTTT. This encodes CASSLRVTQYF.

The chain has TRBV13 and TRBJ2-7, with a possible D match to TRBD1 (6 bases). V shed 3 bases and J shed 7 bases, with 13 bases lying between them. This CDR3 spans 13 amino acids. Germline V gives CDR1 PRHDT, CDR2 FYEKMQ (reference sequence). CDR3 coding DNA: TGTGCCAGCAGCTTCACGGGACATGCTGAGCAGTACTTC. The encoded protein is CASSFTGHAEQYF.

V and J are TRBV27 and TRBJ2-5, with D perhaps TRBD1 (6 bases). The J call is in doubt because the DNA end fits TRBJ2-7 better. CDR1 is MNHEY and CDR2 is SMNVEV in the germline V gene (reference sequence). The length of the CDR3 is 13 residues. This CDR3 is CAITGWEMSEQYF. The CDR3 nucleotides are TGTGCCATCACAGGGTGGGAGATGAGCGAGCAGTACTTC.

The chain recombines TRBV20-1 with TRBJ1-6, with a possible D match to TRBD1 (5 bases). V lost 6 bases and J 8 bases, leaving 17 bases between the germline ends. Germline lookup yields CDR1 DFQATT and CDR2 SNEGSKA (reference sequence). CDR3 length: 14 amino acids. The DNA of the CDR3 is TGCAGTGCGGTACTGGGACCTGGGGATTCACCCCTCCACTTT. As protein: CSAVLGPGDSPLHF.

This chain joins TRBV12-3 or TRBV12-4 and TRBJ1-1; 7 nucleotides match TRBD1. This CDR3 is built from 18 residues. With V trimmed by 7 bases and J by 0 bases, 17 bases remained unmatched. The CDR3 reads CASTPPTLPGQMNTEAFF. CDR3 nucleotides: TGTGCCAGCACTCCACCCACCCTCCCGGGACAGATGAACACTGAAGCTTTCTTT.

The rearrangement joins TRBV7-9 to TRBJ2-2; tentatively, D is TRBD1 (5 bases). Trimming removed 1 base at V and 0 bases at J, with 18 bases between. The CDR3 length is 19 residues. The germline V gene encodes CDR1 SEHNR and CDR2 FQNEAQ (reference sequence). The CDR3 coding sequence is TGTGCCAGCAGCTTAGTCCGCTTAAGACAGCCGACGAACACCGGGGAGCTGTTTTTT. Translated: CASSLVRLRQPTNTGELFF.

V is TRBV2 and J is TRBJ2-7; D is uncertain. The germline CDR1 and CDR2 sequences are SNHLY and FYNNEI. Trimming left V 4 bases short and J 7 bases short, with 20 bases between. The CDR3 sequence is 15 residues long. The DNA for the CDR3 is TGTGCCAGCAGTGGGCAGGCCCTCTCCTACAATGAGCAGTACTTC. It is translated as CASSGQALSYNEQYF.

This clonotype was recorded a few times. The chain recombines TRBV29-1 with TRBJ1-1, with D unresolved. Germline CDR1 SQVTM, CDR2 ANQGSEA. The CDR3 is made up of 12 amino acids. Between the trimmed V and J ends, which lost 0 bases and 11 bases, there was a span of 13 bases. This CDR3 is CSVEEQSNGAFF. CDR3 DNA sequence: TGCAGCGTTGAAGAACAGTCTAATGGGGCTTTCTTT.

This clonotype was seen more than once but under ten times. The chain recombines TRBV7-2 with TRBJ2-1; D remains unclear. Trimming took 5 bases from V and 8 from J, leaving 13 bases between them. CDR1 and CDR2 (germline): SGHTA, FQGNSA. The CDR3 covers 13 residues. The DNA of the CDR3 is TGTGCCAGCAGCCCCCCCTCGAGAGATGAGCAGTTCTTC. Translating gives CASSPPSRDEQFF.

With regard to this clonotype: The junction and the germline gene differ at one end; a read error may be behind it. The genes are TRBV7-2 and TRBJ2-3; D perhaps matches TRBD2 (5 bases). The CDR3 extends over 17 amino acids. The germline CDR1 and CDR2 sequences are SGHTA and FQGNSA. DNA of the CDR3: TGTGCCAGCAACTTAGGAATCCAAGCGGCTACCTCAGATACGCAGTATTTT. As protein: CASNLGIQAATSDTQYF.

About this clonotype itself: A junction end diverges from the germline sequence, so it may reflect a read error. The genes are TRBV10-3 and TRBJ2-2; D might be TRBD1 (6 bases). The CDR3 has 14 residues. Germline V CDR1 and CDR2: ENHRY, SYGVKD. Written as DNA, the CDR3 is TGTGCCACCGCTATAACAGGGAACGCCGGGGAGCTGTTTTTT. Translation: CATAITGNAGELFF.

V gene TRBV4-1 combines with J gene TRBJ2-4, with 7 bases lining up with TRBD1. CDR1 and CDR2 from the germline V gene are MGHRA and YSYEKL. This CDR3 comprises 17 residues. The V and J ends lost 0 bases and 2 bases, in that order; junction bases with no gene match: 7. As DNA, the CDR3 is TGCGCCAGCAGCCAAGATCGTGGCAGGGGGACCAAAAACATTCAGTACTTC. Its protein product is CASSQDRGRGTKNIQYF.